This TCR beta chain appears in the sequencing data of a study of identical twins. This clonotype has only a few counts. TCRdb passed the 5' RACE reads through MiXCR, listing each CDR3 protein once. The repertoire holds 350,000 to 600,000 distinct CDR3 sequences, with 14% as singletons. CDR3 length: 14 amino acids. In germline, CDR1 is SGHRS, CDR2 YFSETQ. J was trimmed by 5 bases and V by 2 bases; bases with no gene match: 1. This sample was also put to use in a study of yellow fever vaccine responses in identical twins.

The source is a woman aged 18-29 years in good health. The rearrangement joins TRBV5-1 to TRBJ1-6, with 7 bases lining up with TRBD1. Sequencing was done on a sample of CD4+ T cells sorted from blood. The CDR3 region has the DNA TGCGCCAGCAGCTTCCAGGGGGATAATTCACCCCTCCACTTT. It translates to CASSFQGDNSPLHF.